Below, one T cell receptor beta chain is given with its context. Its antigen is as yet unknown. Researchers prepared the TRB cDNA libraries using 5' RACE with UMI labels. With the 5' RACE reads reprocessed, TCRdb shows one record per CDR3 protein and no DNA. This repertoire comprises 45,000 to 55,000 distinct CDR3 sequences; its ten largest clones make up over 14%. These data come from a study of CXCR3-negative and CXCR3-positive naive CD8 T cells. Whole-study context: Sequencing yielded 120 million to 150 million TRB reads, roughly 1.5 +/- 0.3 million per library.

Study outcomes and limitations: Comparison of naive subsets found surface CD5 to be comparable, and TCR strength was inferred on the basis of TRB CDR3 properties. Memory, not naive, CXCR3-negative and CXCR3-positive cells differed in TRBV-TRBJ usage.

The receptor comes from a human donor in good health. Some clones in this sample may be carry-over from other donors' samples. Sequences were obtained from memory CD8+ T cells from blood.

The CDR3 region is CASSLADSVQYF. The rearrangement links TRBV7-8 to TRBJ2-7. Germline CDR1 is SGHVS and CDR2 is FQNEAQ. The CDR3 has 12 amino acids. The full variable domain, completed using reference TRBV7-8 and TRBJ2-7, is GAGVSQSPRYKVAKRGQDVALRCDPISGHVSLFWYQQALGQGPEFLTYFQNEAQLDKSGLPSDRFFAERPEGSVSTLKIQRTQQEDSAVYLCASSLADSVQYFGPGTRLTVT.